These 29 T cell receptor beta chains were all obtained from the same sample, sequenced in a study of T cell repertoires in cytomegalovirus infection. Using its own MiXCR run on the reads, TCRdb lists one record per CDR3 protein. The table includes about 740,000 distinct CDR3 sequences, about 40% detected once. Sample: PBMCs. The source of these receptors is a human donor in good health (CMV status not recorded). Some clones in this sample may be carry-over from other donors' samples.

In DNA, the CDR3 is TGTGCCAGTAGTACCCGGGACACAGTCTTCTACGAGCAGTACTTC. Translation: CASSTRDTVFYEQYF. V and J are TRBV19 and TRBJ2-7, with a weak D call TRBD1 (6 bases). This CDR3 contains 15 residues. The ends were cut back, 4 bases at V and 3 bases at J, with 16 bases in the middle. Germline V gene data show CDR1 as LNHDA and CDR2 as SQIVND (reference sequence).

This clonotype was picked up a small number of times. The V and J genes are TRBV28 and TRBJ1-1; D remains ambiguous. The CDR3 totals 11 residues. Germline assignment: CDR1 MDHEN and CDR2 SYDVKM. Trimming took 10 bases from V and 0 from J, leaving 6 bases between them. The CDR3 reads CAIKLNTEAFF. In DNA, the CDR3 is TGTGCCATCAAGCTGAACACTGAAGCTTTCTTT.

This clonotype was recorded at least ten times. This chain joins TRBV6-1 and TRBJ2-1; 7 bases align to TRBD2. The germline V gene encodes CDR1 MNHNS and CDR2 SASEGT. Losses at the gene ends were 1 base for V and 0 bases for J; bases not matched to a gene: 9. CDR3 length equals 18 residues. CDR3 protein: CASSEGLSSGSSYNEQFF. As DNA, the CDR3 is TGTGCCAGCAGTGAAGGGTTATCTAGCGGCAGCTCCTACAATGAGCAGTTCTTC.

This chain joins TRBV30 and TRBJ1-1; D gene uncertain. The CDR3 contains 11 residues. In germline, CDR1 is GTSNPN, CDR2 SVGIG (reference sequence). Deletions cut 0 bases from V and 7 bases from J, with 6 bases between. Here the CDR3 reads CAWSVLSEAFF. The CDR3 bases are TGTGCCTGGAGTGTACTCAGTGAAGCTTTCTTT.

The gene calls are TRBV6-5 and TRBJ1-3; tentative D call: TRBD1 (5 bases). From germline, CDR1 is MNHEY and CDR2 SVGAGI. The CDR3 runs to 16 residues. V lost 6 bases, J lost 0 bases, and 15 bases lay in between. The CDR3 DNA is TGTGCCAGCAGGCGATCGGGGGACGGCTCTGGAAACACCATATATTTT. Residues: CASRRSGDGSGNTIYF.

The chain uses TRBV5-1 and TRBJ2-7; no reliable D call. Germline values: CDR1 SGHRS, CDR2 YFSETQ. The germline V and J ends were trimmed by 0 bases and 6 bases, with 16 bases remaining between them. This CDR3 has 15 amino acids. CDR3 loop: CASSLGRSNSGEQYF. CDR3 sequence (DNA): TGCGCCAGCAGCTTGGGTCGGTCTAATTCGGGCGAGCAGTACTTC.

The V call is TRBV4-1, the J call TRBJ2-2, with 12 positions matching TRBD2. Trimming at V came to 2 bases and at J to 0 bases, leaving 1 base not matched to a gene. CDR1 is MGHRA and CDR2 is YSYEKL in the germline V gene. The CDR3 loop spans 17 amino acids. The CDR3: CASSQRLAGANTGELFF. As DNA, the CDR3 is TGCGCCAGCAGCCAAAGACTAGCGGGAGCGAACACCGGGGAGCTGTTTTTT.

The J gene is TRBJ1-2, the V gene TRBV7-9, with a weak D call TRBD1 (6 bases). Germline V gene sequence: CDR1 SEHNR, CDR2 FQNEAQ (reference sequence). The CDR3 contains 15 residues. Trimming removed 7 bases at V and 6 bases at J, with 21 bases between. CDR3 sequence (DNA): TGTGCCAGCACCTATCCCAGACAGGACGGGGATGGCTACACCTTC. This codes for CASTYPRQDGDGYTF.

A note on this clonotype: With a much larger clone just one base away, this may be a read error. The rearrangement joins TRBV7-8 to TRBJ2-1; 7 nucleotides match TRBD2. The CDR3 totals 18 residues. V shed 5 bases, J shed 1 base, and the junction held 14 bases outside the gene matches. From germline, CDR1 is SGHVS and CDR2 FQNEAQ. The CDR3 DNA sequence: TGTGCCAGCAGCCATGGACTAGAGGGATTCGGATCCTACAATGAGCAGTTCTTC. Protein sequence: CASSHGLEGFGSYNEQFF.

This clonotype was seen more than once but under ten times. The rearrangement uses TRBV6-5 and TRBJ2-7; D is perhaps TRBD1 or TRBD2 (5 bases each). This CDR3 is 12 amino acids long. Germline V gives CDR1 MNHEY, CDR2 SVGAGI. The V end lost 7 bases, the J end lost 0 bases, and 7 bases lay between the germline ends. CDR3 residues: CASMGRSYEQYF. CDR3 in DNA: TGTGCCAGCATGGGACGCTCCTACGAGCAGTACTTC.

The rearrangement uses TRBV15 and TRBJ2-4; D not resolved. The CDR3 spans 15 residues. Germline V gene sequence: CDR1 LNHNV, CDR2 YYDKDF (reference sequence). Trimming cost V 3 bases and J 0 bases, with 9 bases left between them. CDR3 bases: TGTGCCACCAGCAGCGGCGGTCTAGCCAAAAACATTCAGTACTTC. Translation gives CATSSGGLAKNIQYF.

The chain is built from TRBV7-2 and TRBJ2-7; D might be TRBD1 (6 bases). The CDR3 is made up of 16 amino acids. Germline V gene data show CDR1 as SGHTA and CDR2 as FQGNSA. Deletions cut 5 bases from V and 2 bases from J, with 19 bases between. CDR3 coding DNA: TGTGCCAGCAGCGTAGGACAGCTAACGACTGCCTACGAGCAGTACTTC. Amino acid sequence: CASSVGQLTTAYEQYF.

The gene calls are TRBV3-1 and TRBJ2-1; D not resolved. V was cut by 3 bases and J by 8 bases, with 5 bases left in between. The CDR3 contains 11 residues. The germline CDR1 and CDR2 sequences are LGHDT and YNNKEL (reference sequence). The CDR3 here is CASSHIYEQFF. Here the CDR3 DNA reads TGTGCCAGCAGCCATATCTATGAGCAGTTCTTC.

CDR3 region: CASSTSTGPYEQYF. Here the CDR3 DNA reads TGTGCCAGCAGCACATCGACAGGGCCCTACGAGCAGTACTTC. This chain uses TRBV11-2 with TRBJ2-7, with 7 positions matching TRBD1. The CDR3 loop spans 14 amino acids. Germline V gives CDR1 SGHAT, CDR2 FQNNGV. The trim removed 5 bases at V and 2 bases at J, leaving 6 bases unmatched.

The genes are TRBV6-2 or TRBV6-3 and TRBJ2-7; 8 bases map to TRBD1. Germline assignment: CDR1 MNHEY and CDR2 SVGEGT. V lost 6 bases and J lost 0; bases outside the gene matches: 7. This CDR3 is built from 15 residues. CDR3 in amino acids: CASSPLRGLSYEQYF. Here the CDR3 DNA reads TGTGCCAGCAGCCCCCTCAGGGGGCTCTCCTACGAGCAGTACTTC.

The sample holds many counts of this clonotype. The J gene is TRBJ2-7, the V gene TRBV5-1; TRBD1 might be the D (7 bases). The CDR3 is made up of 16 amino acids. In germline, CDR1 is SGHRS, CDR2 YFSETQ. Trimming cost V 0 bases and J 6 bases, with 19 bases left between them. CDR3 sequence: CASSLGNGAGGSEQYF. The CDR3 DNA is TGCGCCAGCAGCTTGGGGAACGGGGCAGGGGGGAGCGAGCAGTACTTC.

V gene TRBV28 combines with J gene TRBJ1-5; D is possibly TRBD1 (5 bases). Per the germline V gene, CDR1 is MDHEN and CDR2 is SYDVKM. The length of the CDR3 is 14 residues. The V end lost 5 bases, the J end lost 3 bases, and 11 bases lay between the germline ends. The CDR3 loop is CASSGQGSNQPQHF. The CDR3 coding sequence is TGTGCCAGCAGTGGGCAGGGATCCAATCAGCCCCAGCATTTT.

This clonotype was observed a handful of times. This chain connects TRBV19 to TRBJ2-6, with TRBD1 matching over 7 bases. The V gene's germline CDR1 is LNHDA and CDR2 SQIVND (reference sequence). The ends lost 5 bases at V and 4 bases at J; junction bases unmatched: 11. CDR3 length: 17 amino acids. The CDR3 nucleotides read TGTGCCAGTAGTCCCCGACAGGGAACGTCCGGGGCCAACGTCCTGACTTTC. Translated, it gives CASSPRQGTSGANVLTF. The entire variable domain, with the rest obtained from reference TRBV19 and TRBJ2-6, is as follows: DGGITQSPKYLFRKEGQNVTLSCEQNLNHDAMYWYRQDPGQGLRLIYYSQIVNDFQKGDIAEGYSVSREKKESFPLTVTSAQKNPTAFYLCASSPRQGTSGANVLTFGAGSRLTVL.

The V and J genes are TRBV7-6 and TRBJ1-1; possible D gene TRBD1, 5 bases. The germline gives CDR1 SGHVS, CDR2 FNYEAQ. V was cut by 0 bases and J by 1 base, with 9 bases left in between. There are 15 residues in the CDR3. The CDR3 sequence is CASSLALDRNTEAFF. CDR3 nucleotide sequence: TGTGCCAGCAGCTTAGCGTTAGACAGGAACACTGAAGCTTTCTTT.

The rearrangement joins TRBV28 to TRBJ1-6; no reliable D call. The CDR3 extends over 12 amino acids. V was trimmed by 2 bases and J by 13 bases, leaving 9 bases between them. From germline, CDR1 is MDHEN and CDR2 SYDVKM. CDR3 sequence reads: CASSLPRGPLHF. CDR3 coding DNA: TGTGCCAGCAGTTTACCCCGTGGGCCCCTCCACTTT.

The chain uses TRBV19 and TRBJ2-5, with TRBD1 matching 7 bases. This CDR3 is 13 amino acids long. Per the germline V gene, CDR1 is LNHDA and CDR2 is SQIVND (reference sequence). Trimming cost V 5 bases and J 7 bases; bases outside gene matches: 7. In DNA, the CDR3 is TGTGCCAGTAGTGCCGACAGGGACGGGACCCAGTACTTC. This translates into CASSADRDGTQYF.

This clonotype was counted at least ten times. The chain combines TRBV7-9 with TRBJ1-5; TRBD1 might be the D (5 bases). Trimming stripped 4 bases from V and 0 bases from J, with 16 bases between. Germline CDR1 reads SEHNR; CDR2 reads FQNEAQ (reference sequence). The CDR3 has 17 residues. This CDR3 is CASSSQGQDYSNQPQHF. CDR3 nucleotides: TGTGCCAGCAGCTCCCAAGGACAAGACTATAGCAATCAGCCCCAGCATTTT.

This chain connects TRBV5-1 to TRBJ1-1; possibly TRBD1 for D (6 bases). Germline V gene data show CDR1 as SGHRS and CDR2 as YFSETQ. This CDR3 has 14 amino acids. V was cut by 2 bases and J by 2 bases, with 10 bases left in between. CDR3 in amino acids: CASSFIRGNTEAFF. The CDR3, as DNA: TGCGCCAGCAGCTTTATCAGGGGTAACACTGAAGCTTTCTTT.

J is TRBJ2-3 and V is TRBV27; 7 bases align to TRBD2. Germline V lookup: CDR1 MNHEY, CDR2 SMNVEV (reference sequence). After removal of 0 bases from V and 2 bases from J, the junction contained 5 bases not matched to a gene. This CDR3 has 16 residues. The CDR3 DNA follows: TGTGCCAGCAGTTTATCGGCTAGCGGCAACACAGATACGCAGTATTTT. This translates into CASSLSASGNTDTQYF.

This clonotype was counted ten times or more. One end of the junction does not line up with germline, which may come from a read error. The chain employs TRBV7-6 and TRBJ1-3, with D hard to call. Germline V lookup: CDR1 SGHVS, CDR2 FNYEAQ. The CDR3 sequence is 13 residues long. This chain's CDR3 is CASSLDRGNTIYF. DNA of the CDR3: TGTGCTAGCAGCTTGGATCGAGGGAACACCATATATTTT.

The V call is TRBV28, the J call TRBJ2-7; 14 nucleotides align to TRBD2. This CDR3 comprises 17 residues. From germline, CDR1 is MDHEN and CDR2 SYDVKM. Unmatched junction bases numbered 8, after V lost 3 bases and J lost 4 bases. For the CDR3, the DNA is TGTGCCAGCAGTTTGGCGGGGACTAGCGGGAGTAGGTACGAGCAGTACTTC. It specifies CASSLAGTSGSRYEQYF.

The chain uses TRBV11-3 and TRBJ2-7; 12 bases fit TRBD2. Germline-derived CDR1 and CDR2 are SGHNT and YENEEA. J lost 6 bases, V lost 5 bases, and 8 bases had no gene match. The CDR3 spans 15 residues. For the CDR3, the DNA is TGTGCCAGCAGCCAAACGGGACTAGCGGGTTCCGAGCAGTACTTC. This translates into CASSQTGLAGSEQYF.

V gene TRBV7-8 combines with J gene TRBJ2-5; 12 positions agree with TRBD2. This CDR3 spans 16 amino acids. V lost 4 bases, J lost 3 bases, and 6 bases stayed unmatched. Germline CDR1 and CDR2: SGHVS and FQNEAQ. CDR3 DNA sequence: TGTGCCAGCAGCTCTAGCGGGGGGGCAGGCGAAGAGACCCAGTACTTC. This sequence encodes CASSSSGGAGEETQYF.

The rearrangement joins TRBV6-1 to TRBJ2-7; 7 bases are shared with TRBD1. The germline V gene has CDR1 MNHNS and CDR2 SASEGT. Losses at the gene ends were 8 bases for V and 5 bases for J; bases not matched to a gene: 6. The CDR3 spans 12 residues. The CDR3 sequence: CASGSRGNEQYF. The CDR3 bases are TGTGCCAGCGGGTCCAGGGGGAACGAGCAGTACTTC.